Listed below are T cell receptor beta chains from one sample, sequenced in a study of T cell responses to AZD1222 COVID-19 vaccine. TCRdb keeps only in-frame clones here, not all; method: immunoSEQ multiplex PCR. The profile covers over 100,000 clones, with 80% to 90% appearing a single time and more than 20% taken by the ten largest. The sample in question was peripheral blood, obtained on day 0 of AZD1222 vaccination. The receptors originated from an adult in good health. Each CDR3 is given with its conserved first and last residue. Fields, in order: V gene, J gene, clone size, D gene, CDR3 protein, CDR3 DNA. A D gene is named only where the DNA matches it firmly. The size entry is marked missing in some rows and otherwise reads once, few, many or a size class.

TRBV30	TRBJ1-5	NA	TRBD1	CAWSPPGTGWGQPQHF	TGTGCCTGGAGTCCCCCCGGGACAGGGTGGGGGCAGCCCCAGCATTTT
TRBV6-6	TRBJ1-1	NA	NA	CASNPTGYGPEAFF	TGTGCCAGCAATCCTACAGGGTATGGGCCCGAAGCTTTCTTT
TRBV6-2/TRBV6-3	TRBJ1-4	NA	TRBD1	CASSSRTGETNEKLFF	TGTGCCAGCAGTTCCCGGACAGGGGAGACTAATGAAAAACTGTTTTTT
TRBV2	TRBJ2-5	NA	NA	CASSEGGLGKKTQYF	TGTGCCAGCAGTGAAGGGGGACTGGGGAAAAAGACCCAGTACTTC
TRBV5-1	TRBJ1-1	NA	NA	CASSAGDILNTEAFF	TGCGCCAGCAGCGCGGGGGACATCTTGAACACTGAAGCTTTCTTT
TRBV5-4	TRBJ1-1	NA	TRBD1	CASSSTDREIGSEAFF	TGTGCCAGCAGCTCTACTGACAGGGAGATCGGCTCTGAAGCTTTCTTT
TRBV5-6	TRBJ1-1	NA	NA	CASSLLDTEAFF	TGTGCCAGCAGCTTGTTGGACACTGAAGCTTTCTTT
TRBV5-1	TRBJ2-3	NA	NA	CASSPPEGGADTQYF	TGCGCCAGCAGCCCGCCTGAGGGGGGCGCAGATACGCAGTATTTT
TRBV9	TRBJ2-2	NA	NA	CASSVGGNTGELFF	TGTGCCAGCAGCGTAGGGGGGAACACCGGGGAGCTGTTTTTT
TRBV4-3	TRBJ2-7	NA	NA	CASSQDAGKPYEQYF	TGCGCCAGCAGCCAAGATGCAGGGAAACCCTACGAGCAGTACTTC
TRBV5-1	TRBJ2-3	NA	TRBD2	CASSSGLAGDADTQYF	TGCGCCAGCAGCTCAGGACTAGCGGGGGATGCAGATACGCAGTATTTT
TRBV5-1	TRBJ1-1	NA	NA	CASSVGTAAEAFF	TGCGCCAGCAGCGTCGGGACGGCCGCTGAAGCTTTCTTT
TRBV27	TRBJ1-1	NA	NA	CASSLDRGTEAFF	TGTGCCAGCAGTTTAGATAGGGGCACTGAAGCTTTCTTT
TRBV28	TRBJ2-2	NA	TRBD1	CASSFSQGAGELFF	TGTGCCAGCAGTTTCTCACAGGGGGCTGGGGAGCTGTTTTTT
TRBV2	TRBJ1-1	NA	NA	CASTLFAEAFF	TGTGCCAGCACCCTTTTCGCTGAAGCTTTCTTT
TRBV19	TRBJ1-5	NA	NA	CASGGVWAGQVQPQHF	TGTGCCAGCGGGGGAGTGTGGGCGGGTCAAGTCCAGCCCCAGCATTTT
TRBV5-6	TRBJ1-1	NA	NA	CASSWDRNTEAFF	TGTGCCAGCAGCTGGGACCGAAACACTGAAGCTTTCTTT
TRBV3-1/TRBV3-2	TRBJ2-1	NA	NA	CASGGRDPYNEQFF	TGTGCCAGCGGGGGCAGGGACCCTTACAATGAGCAGTTCTTC
TRBV4-2	TRBJ1-5	NA	TRBD1	CASSQVQGEYQPQHF	TGTGCCAGCAGCCAAGTTCAGGGGGAATATCAGCCCCAGCATTTT
TRBV5-1	TRBJ2-2	NA	NA	CASSFDPGVVINTGELFF	TGCGCCAGCAGCTTCGATCCTGGAGTCGTCATAAACACCGGGGAGCTGTTTTTT
TRBV3-1/TRBV3-2	TRBJ2-5	NA	NA	CASSLAFMGGGETQYF	TGTGCCAGCAGCCTTGCATTTATGGGGGGTGGAGAGACCCAGTACTTC
TRBV4-1	TRBJ1-5	NA	TRBD1	CASSPGTGSGQPQHF	TGCGCCAGCAGTCCCGGGACAGGGTCGGGTCAGCCCCAGCATTTT
TRBV5-1	TRBJ1-2	NA	NA	CASSLDGATNYGYTF	TGCGCCAGCAGCTTGGATGGGGCGACTAACTATGGCTACACCTTC
TRBV19	TRBJ1-5	NA	TRBD1	CASNKDRVHSNQPQHF	TGTGCCAGTAATAAAGACAGGGTCCATAGCAATCAGCCCCAGCATTTT
TRBV11-2	TRBJ2-2	NA	NA	CASSRSINTGELFF	TGTGCCAGCAGCCGGAGCATCAACACCGGGGAGCTGTTTTTT
TRBV6-6	TRBJ1-1	NA	NA	CASSRWGNTEAFF	TGTGCCAGCAGTCGGTGGGGGAACACTGAAGCTTTCTTT
TRBV5-6	TRBJ2-2	NA	NA	CASSLSGTMTGELFF	TGTGCCAGCAGCTTGTCCGGGACAATGACCGGGGAGCTGTTTTTT
TRBV4-3	TRBJ1-5	NA	NA	CASSQGSYQPQHF	TGCGCCAGCAGCCAAGGTTCTTATCAGCCCCAGCATTTT
TRBV5-6	TRBJ2-5	NA	TRBD2	CASSLYGGAVETQYF	TGTGCCAGCAGCTTGTACGGGGGGGCCGTGGAGACCCAGTACTTC
TRBV6-5	TRBJ1-2	NA	TRBD1	CASSYLTGENGYTF	TGTGCCAGCAGTTACCTTACAGGGGAGAATGGCTACACCTTC
TRBV4-3	TRBJ2-7	NA	NA	CASSQERPQRDRTYEQYF	TGCGCCAGCAGCCAAGAGCGACCCCAAAGGGACCGAACCTACGAGCAGTACTTC
TRBV19	TRBJ2-7	once	TRBD1	CASSIAGQFYEQYF	TGTGCCAGTAGTATAGCGGGACAGTTCTACGAGCAGTACTTC
TRBV12-3/TRBV12-4	TRBJ1-2	NA	TRBD1	CASTTGYFGYTF	TGTGCCAGTACGACAGGGTACTTTGGCTACACCTTC
TRBV3-1/TRBV3-2	TRBJ2-3	NA	TRBD2	CASRAGGPSDTQYF	TGTGCCAGCCGCGCGGGGGGGCCCTCAGATACGCAGTATTTT
TRBV7-9	TRBJ2-7	NA	TRBD1	CASSYAGTGYYEQYF	TGTGCCAGCAGCTACGCCGGGACAGGATATTACGAGCAGTACTTC
TRBV15	TRBJ1-3	NA	NA	CATSRDSAGGLRNTIYF	TGTGCCACCAGCAGAGATTCGGCTGGGGGCTTGAGAAACACCATATATTTT
TRBV11-2	TRBJ1-2	NA	NA	CASSLNPANYGYTF	TGTGCCAGCAGCTTAAACCCGGCTAACTATGGCTACACCTTC
TRBV27	TRBJ1-2	NA	TRBD1	CASSPTGAGYTF	TGTGCCAGCAGTCCCACAGGGGCTGGCTACACCTTC
TRBV11-2	TRBJ2-1	NA	NA	CASSLGSSSYNEQFF	TGTGCCAGCAGCTTAGGGTCCAGCTCCTACAATGAGCAGTTCTTC
TRBV15	TRBJ1-5	NA	NA	CATSRDRQPQHF	TGTGCCACCAGCAGAGATCGGCAGCCCCAGCATTTT
TRBV7-9	TRBJ2-7	NA	NA	CASSSNKDGYFYEQYF	TGTGCCAGCAGCTCCAACAAAGACGGTTACTTCTACGAGCAGTACTTC
TRBV7-9	TRBJ1-1	NA	NA	CASKRRDEVNTEAFF	TGTGCCAGCAAGAGGAGGGACGAGGTGAACACTGAAGCTTTCTTT
TRBV14	TRBJ1-2	NA	NA	CASSQERTYGYTF	TGTGCCAGCAGCCAAGAAAGAACCTATGGCTACACCTTC
TRBV5-5	TRBJ1-2	NA	NA	CASSFAGANYGYTF	TGTGCCAGCAGCTTCGCAGGGGCGAACTATGGCTACACCTTC
TRBV12-3/TRBV12-4	TRBJ1-6	NA	NA	CASSFGNSPLHF	TGTGCCAGCAGTTTTGGCAATTCACCCCTCCACTTT
TRBV6-2/TRBV6-3	TRBJ2-7	NA	NA	CASSYTAYSYEQYF	TGTGCCAGCAGTTACACAGCCTACTCCTACGAGCAGTACTTC